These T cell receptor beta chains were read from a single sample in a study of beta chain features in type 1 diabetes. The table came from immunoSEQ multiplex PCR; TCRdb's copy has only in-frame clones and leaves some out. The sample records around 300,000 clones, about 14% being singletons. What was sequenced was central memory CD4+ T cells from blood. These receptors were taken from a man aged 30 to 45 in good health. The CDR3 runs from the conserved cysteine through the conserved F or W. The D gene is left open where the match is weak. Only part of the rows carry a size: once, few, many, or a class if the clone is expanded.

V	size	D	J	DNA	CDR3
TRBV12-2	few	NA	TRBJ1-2	TGTGCAAGTCGGATCTCGCCCCAGACAGGGACCAACTATGGCTACACCTTC	CASRISPQTGTNYGYTF
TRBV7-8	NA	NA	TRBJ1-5	TGTGCCAGCAGCTTAGCGCGTGATTGGGGCAATCAGCCCCAGCATTTT	CASSLARDWGNQPQHF
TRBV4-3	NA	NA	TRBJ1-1	TGCGCCAGCAGCCAAGCGACAGATAACACTGAAGCTTTCTTT	CASSQATDNTEAFF
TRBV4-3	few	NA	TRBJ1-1	TGCGCCAGCAGCCAGAGTCCGGGGGCTGAAGCTTTCTTT	CASSQSPGAEAFF
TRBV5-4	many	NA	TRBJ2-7	TGTGCCAGCAGCTTGCGGGGCTACGAGCAGTACTTC	CASSLRGYEQYF
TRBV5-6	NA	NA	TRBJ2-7	TGTGCCAGCAACCGTGACATACAGGGATACGAGCAGTACTTC	CASNRDIQGYEQYF
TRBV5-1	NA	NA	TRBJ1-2	TGCGCCAGCAGCTTGTCTGAGGTCCTGGGTGGCTACACCTTC	CASSLSEVLGGYTF
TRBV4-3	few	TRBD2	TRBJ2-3	TGCGCCAGCAGCCACGAACCTACCTTACTAGCGGGAGGCTATACGCAGTATTTT	CASSHEPTLLAGGYTQYF
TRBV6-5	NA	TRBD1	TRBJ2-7	TGTGCCAGCAGTTACTCGACAGGGGGCTACGAGCAGTACTTC	CASSYSTGGYEQYF
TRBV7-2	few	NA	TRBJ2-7	TGTGCCAGCAGCTTCGGTCGGGCCGGCCAAACCGAGCAGTACTTC	CASSFGRAGQTEQYF
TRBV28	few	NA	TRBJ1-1	TGTGCCAGCACCCCGCCCCGACAGACGAACACTGAAGCTTTCTTT	CASTPPRQTNTEAFF
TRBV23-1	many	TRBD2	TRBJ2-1	TGCGCCAGCAGTCAAAACGGGCGGGAGAACGATGAGCAGTTCTTC	CASSQNGRENDEQFF
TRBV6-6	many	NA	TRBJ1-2	TGTGCCAGCAGCCCACCCCGGACAGATGGCTACACCTTC	CASSPPRTDGYTF
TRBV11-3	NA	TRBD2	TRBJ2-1	TGTGCCAGCAGCAGCTCTAGCGGGAGGACCGGTGAGCAGTTCTTC	CASSSSSGRTGEQFF
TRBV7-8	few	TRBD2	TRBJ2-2	TGTGCCAGCAGCCCTCGGACTAGGGCGAACACCGGGGAGCTGTTTTTT	CASSPRTRANTGELFF
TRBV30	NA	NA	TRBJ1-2	TGTGCCTGGACTCCAACACCGGCCCCGGAGAGCTATGGCTACACCTTC	CAWTPTPAPESYGYTF
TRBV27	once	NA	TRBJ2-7	TGTGCCAGCTACGGGGTAAACGAGCAGTACTTC	CASYGVNEQYF
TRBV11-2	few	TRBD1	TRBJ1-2	TGTGCCAGCAGCCCCCAGACAGGGGGCTATGGCTACACCTTC	CASSPQTGGYGYTF
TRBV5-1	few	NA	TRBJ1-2	TGCGCCAGCAGCTTGGGGGACCGCGGTCGGGGCTACACCTTC	CASSLGDRGRGYTF
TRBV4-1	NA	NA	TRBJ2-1	TGCGCCAGCAGCCAGTTCGCAGGGAGGTCCTACAATGAGCAGTTCTTC	CASSQFAGRSYNEQFF
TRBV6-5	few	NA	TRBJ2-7	TGTGCCAGCAGGTCCGAGGCCTACGAGCAGTACTTC	CASRSEAYEQYF
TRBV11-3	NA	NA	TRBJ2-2	TGTGCCAGCAGCTTAGTGGTGGGACACACCGGGGAGCTGTTTTTT	CASSLVVGHTGELFF
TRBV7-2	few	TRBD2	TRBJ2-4	TGTGCCAGCAGCTTATCTAGCGGCGCGAACATTCAGTACTTC	CASSLSSGANIQYF
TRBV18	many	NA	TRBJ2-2	TGTGCCAGCTCAGAGGGCCTAAACACCGGGGAGCTGTTTTTT	CASSEGLNTGELFF
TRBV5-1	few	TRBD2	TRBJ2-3	TGCGCCAGCAGCCGTCCGATGCGGTCTACCGGGACTAGCCCAGATACGCAGTATTTT	CASSRPMRSTGTSPDTQYF
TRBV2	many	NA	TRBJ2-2	TGTGCCAGTGTGGCACTACGGAACACCGGGGAGCTGTTTTTT	CASVALRNTGELFF
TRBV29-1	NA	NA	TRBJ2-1	TGCAGCTTCAGGAGTAAGGCCTACAATGAGCAGTTCTTC	CSFRSKAYNEQFF
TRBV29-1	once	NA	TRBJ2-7	TGCACGCCCCTTCGTGTACAGCTCAATATCCCCTACGAGCAGTACTTC	CTPLRVQLNIPYEQYF
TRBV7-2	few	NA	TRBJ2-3	TGTGCCAGCGGGGGGTACGGGACAGATACGCAGTATTTT	CASGGYGTDTQYF
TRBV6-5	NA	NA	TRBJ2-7	TGTGCCAGCTCGGATCGTAATCGGTACGAGCAGTACTTC	CASSDRNRYEQYF
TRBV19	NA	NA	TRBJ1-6	TGTGCCAGTAGGGGGATGGGGGCGTCACCCCTCCACTTT	CASRGMGASPLHF
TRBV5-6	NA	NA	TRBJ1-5	TGTGCCAGCAGCCCAAGGGCAGGCCCAGGGAATCAGCCCCAGCATTTT	CASSPRAGPGNQPQHF
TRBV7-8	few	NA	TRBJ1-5	TGTGCCAGCAGCTTAGAGGGGGGGAAGTCTCAGCCCCAGCATTTT	CASSLEGGKSQPQHF
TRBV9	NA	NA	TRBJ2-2	TGTGCCAGCAGCGTAGGTCGCAGCACCGGGGAGCTGTTTTTT	CASSVGRSTGELFF
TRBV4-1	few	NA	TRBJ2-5	TGCGCCAGCAGCCAAGATGGGAGAGGGGGAGAGACCCAGTACTTC	CASSQDGRGGETQYF
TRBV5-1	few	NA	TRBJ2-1	TGCGCCAGCAGCGTAACCTCGACAGGTGATGAGCAGTTCTTC	CASSVTSTGDEQFF
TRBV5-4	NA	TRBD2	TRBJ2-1	TGTGCCAGCAGTCCCAACAGACTAGCGGGAGGTTGGGATGAGCAGTTCTTC	CASSPNRLAGGWDEQFF
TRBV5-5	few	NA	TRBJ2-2	TGTGCCAGCAGCTTGGGGACAGCTAACACCGGGGAGCTGTTTTTT	CASSLGTANTGELFF
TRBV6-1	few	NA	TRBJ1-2	TGTGCCAGCAGTTTAGGCCGATCGTCGGGCTACACCTTC	CASSLGRSSGYTF
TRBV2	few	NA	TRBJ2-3	TGTGCCAGCAGTCCGCCGGGGGTAAGGGTTTCGCAGTATTTT	CASSPPGVRVSQYF
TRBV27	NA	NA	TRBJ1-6	TGTGCCAGCAGTTTATTTGGGCGGGGGAGCGATTCACCCCTCCACTTT	CASSLFGRGSDSPLHF
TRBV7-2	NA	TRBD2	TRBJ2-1	TGTGCCAGCAGCTTGAAAGGGACTAGCAGCTACAATGAGCAGTTCTTC	CASSLKGTSSYNEQFF
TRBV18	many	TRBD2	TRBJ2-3	TGTGCCAGCTCACCTAGCGGGAGTGGAGATACGCAGTATTTT	CASSPSGSGDTQYF
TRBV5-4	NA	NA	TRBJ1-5	TGTGCCAGCAGCTCCTATATGGCCCAGCCCCAGCATTTT	CASSSYMAQPQHF
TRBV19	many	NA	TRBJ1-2	TGTGCCAGTATCCCCGCCGGGCTCGGGGGGGGCTACACCTTC	CASIPAGLGGGYTF
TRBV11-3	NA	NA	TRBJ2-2	TGTGCCAGCAGCGTGAAGAATGGCTACACCGGGGAGCTGTTTTTT	CASSVKNGYTGELFF